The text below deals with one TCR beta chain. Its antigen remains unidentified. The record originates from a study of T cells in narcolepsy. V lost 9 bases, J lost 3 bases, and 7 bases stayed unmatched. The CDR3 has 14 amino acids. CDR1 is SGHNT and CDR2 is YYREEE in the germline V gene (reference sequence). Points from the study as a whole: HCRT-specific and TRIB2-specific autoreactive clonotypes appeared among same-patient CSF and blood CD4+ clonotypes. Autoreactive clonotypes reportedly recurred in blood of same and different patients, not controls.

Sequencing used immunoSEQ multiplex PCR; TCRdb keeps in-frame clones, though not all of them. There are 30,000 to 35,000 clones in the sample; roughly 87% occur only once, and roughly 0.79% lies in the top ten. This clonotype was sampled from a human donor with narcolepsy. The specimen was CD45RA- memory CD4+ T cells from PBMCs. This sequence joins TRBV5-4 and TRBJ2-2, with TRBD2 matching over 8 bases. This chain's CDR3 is CATGGGLYTGELFF. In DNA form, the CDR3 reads TGTGCCACCGGCGGGGGGTTATACACCGGGGAGCTGTTTTTT.